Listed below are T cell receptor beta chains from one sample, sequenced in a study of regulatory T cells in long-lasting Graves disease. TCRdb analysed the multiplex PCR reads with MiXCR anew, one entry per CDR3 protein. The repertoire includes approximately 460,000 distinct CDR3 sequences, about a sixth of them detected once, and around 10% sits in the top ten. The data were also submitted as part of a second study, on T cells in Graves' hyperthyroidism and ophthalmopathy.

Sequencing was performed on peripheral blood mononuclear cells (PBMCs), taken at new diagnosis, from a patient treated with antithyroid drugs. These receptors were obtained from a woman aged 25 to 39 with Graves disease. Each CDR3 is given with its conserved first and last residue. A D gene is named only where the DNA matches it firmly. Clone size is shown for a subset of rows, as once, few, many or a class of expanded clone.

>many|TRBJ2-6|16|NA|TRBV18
CASSPQGRTGANVLTF
TGTGCCAGCTCACCCCAGGGACGGACTGGGGCCAACGTCCTGACTTTC
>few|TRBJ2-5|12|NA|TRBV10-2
CASSNLQETQYF
TGCGCCAGCAGCAACCTCCAAGAGACCCAGTACTTC
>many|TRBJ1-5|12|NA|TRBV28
CATRQGNQPQHF
TGTGCGACCCGCCAGGGGAATCAGCCCCAGCATTTT
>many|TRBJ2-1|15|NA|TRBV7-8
CASSFKTGEGNEQFF
TGTGCCAGCAGCTTTAAGACAGGCGAGGGCAATGAGCAGTTCTTC
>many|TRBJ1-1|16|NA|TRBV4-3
CASSQDQGTPRAEAFF
TGCGCCAGCAGCCAAGACCAAGGGACACCTCGGGCTGAAGCTTTCTTT
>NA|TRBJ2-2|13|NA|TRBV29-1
CSARAPGTGELFF
TGCAGCGCCCGGGCCCCCGGGACCGGGGAGCTGTTTTTT
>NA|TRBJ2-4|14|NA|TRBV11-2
CASSLDGLKNIQYF
TGTGCCAGCAGCTTAGATGGACTGAAAAACATTCAGTACTTC
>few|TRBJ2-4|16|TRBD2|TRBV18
CASSPTGGVSGNIQYF
TGTGCCAGCTCACCGACCGGGGGGGTTTCCGGGAACATTCAGTACTTC
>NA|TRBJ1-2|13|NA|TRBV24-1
CATSDGRNYGYTF
TGTGCCACCAGTGACGGACGAAACTATGGCTACACCTTC
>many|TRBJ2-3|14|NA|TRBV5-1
CASSRGLPTDTQYF
TGCGCCAGCAGCCGAGGACTTCCCACAGATACGCAGTATTTT
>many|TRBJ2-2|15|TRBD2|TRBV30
CAWRLAGVETGELFF
TGTGCCTGGAGGCTAGCGGGAGTTGAAACCGGGGAGCTGTTTTTT
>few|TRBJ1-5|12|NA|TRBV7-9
CASSVGYQPQHF
TGTGCCAGCAGCGTAGGTTATCAGCCCCAGCATTTT
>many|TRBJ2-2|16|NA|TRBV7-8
CASSLRAIQNTGELFF
TGTGCCAGCAGCTTACGGGCTATCCAGAACACCGGGGAGCTGTTTTTT
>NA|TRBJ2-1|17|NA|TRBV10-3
CAISESVLRTEYNEQFF
TGTGCCATCAGTGAGTCGGTCCTGCGGACAGAATACAATGAGCAGTTCTTC
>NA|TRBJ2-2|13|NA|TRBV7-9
CASSFGGAGELFF
TGTGCCAGCAGCTTCGGGGGCGCCGGGGAGCTGTTTTTT
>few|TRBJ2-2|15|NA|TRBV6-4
CASFWGPDGTGELFF
TGTGCCAGCTTTTGGGGACCCGACGGGACCGGGGAGCTGTTTTTT
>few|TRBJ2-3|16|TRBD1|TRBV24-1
CATSDFRTGGRDTQYF
TGTGCCACCAGTGATTTTAGGACAGGGGGCAGAGATACGCAGTATTTT